A single sample gave rise to the 7 T cell receptor beta chains below, sequenced in a study of T cells expressing NK-cell markers (dated by TCRdb to 2020 to 2022). Library prep was done by 5' RACE. Instrument on record: Illumina HiSeq 2000. Each entry corresponds to one CDR3 protein sequence from reads that TCRdb reprocessed, and DNA is not given. For this sample, the table gives about 460,000 distinct CDR3 sequences. Over 1.1% of the sample belongs to the ten largest clones. Source material: blood T cells: a sorted CD56 or NKG2C T cell subset, CD4+ or CD8+ T cells, or bulk PBMC T cells (not recorded which). The receptor set was obtained from a woman aged 50 to 60 in good health. Donor details come from another sample of the same person, matched by shared clones.

This chain connects TRBV5-6 to TRBJ2-1. The CDR3 is made up of 14 amino acids. Germline CDR1 SGHDT, CDR2 YYEEEE. This CDR3 reads CASSLLDRFYEQFF.

The V and J genes are TRBV5-5 and TRBJ2-1. CDR3 size: 16 residues. The germline V gene encodes CDR1 SGHKS and CDR2 YYEKEE (reference sequence). CDR3 region: CASSLYAEGPYNEQFF.

The chain joins TRBV3-1 to TRBJ2-4; without DNA, the TCRdb call of TRBD2 cannot be checked. The CDR3 runs to 17 residues. Per germline, CDR1 LGHDT and CDR2 YNNKEL (reference sequence). The CDR3: CASTPGASGRAGNIQYF.

The genes are TRBV5-1 and TRBJ1-4; there is no DNA to check the TCRdb D call of TRBD1. The CDR3 has 15 residues. In germline, CDR1 is SGHRS, CDR2 YFSETQ. This CDR3 is CASSRDGTDNEKLFF.

V gene TRBV7-9 combines with J gene TRBJ2-5. Looked up from germline, CDR1 is SEHNR and CDR2 is FQNEAQ (reference sequence). The CDR3 sequence is 14 residues long. CDR3 protein: CASSFVRSQETQYF.

J is TRBJ2-3 and V is TRBV2; TCRdb selects TRBD2, and the lack of DNA leaves this call unchecked. Germline V CDR1 and CDR2: SNHLY, FYNNEI. This CDR3 region has 15 residues. CDR3 region: CASSDRVPSTDTQYF.

The chain joins TRBV4-1 to TRBJ2-1. The CDR3 totals 15 residues. Germline values: CDR1 MGHRA, CDR2 YSYEKL. Here the CDR3 reads CASSRAGGLHNEQFF.